These 17 T cell receptor beta chains were all obtained from the same sample, sequenced in a study of T cells in Graves' hyperthyroidism and ophthalmopathy. Amplified regions were TCR beta CDR3 sequences from RNA transcripts. TCR CDR3 underwent first-round RT-PCR with the HTBI primer set. TCRdb redid the calling of the multiplex PCR reads with MiXCR, one entry per CDR3 protein. The sample records 250,000 to 300,000 distinct CDR3 sequences, 13% being singletons. The sequenced sample was blood. Receptors originate from a woman in her 30s with Graves' hyperthyroidism that later progressed to Graves' ophthalmopathy.

This clonotype was found many times. The rearrangement links TRBV28 to TRBJ2-5, with TRBD1 matching over 7 bases. V lost 7 bases, J lost 5 bases, and 13 bases stayed unmatched. CDR3 length: 15 residues. Germline V lookup: CDR1 MDHEN, CDR2 SYDVKM. The DNA for the CDR3 is TGTGCCAGCACTTCGCTCCGGACAGGCTCGGAGACCCAGTACTTC. Amino acid sequence: CASTSLRTGSETQYF.

In its sample, this clonotype was seen many times. This chain connects TRBV20-1 to TRBJ2-1, with a possible D match to TRBD2 (6 bases). In germline, CDR1 is DFQATT, CDR2 SNEGSKA (reference sequence). Trimming took off 5 bases at V and 2 bases at J, with 28 bases between the two ends. The length of the CDR3 is 19 residues. The chain's CDR3 is CSARASGFVADITYNEQFF. The CDR3 DNA follows: TGCAGTGCTCGGGCGAGTGGGTTCGTAGCGGACATAACCTACAATGAGCAGTTCTTC.

This clonotype was seen many times. The CDR3 spells CASSLGLKDVAEAFF. DNA for the CDR3: TGTGCCAGCAGTTTAGGACTGAAGGACGTGGCTGAAGCTTTCTTT. The chain is built from TRBV12-3 or TRBV12-4 and TRBJ1-1; D is ambiguous. Trimming left V 1 base short and J 6 bases short, with 15 bases between. This CDR3 is 15 amino acids long.

This clonotype was observed many times. This sequence joins TRBV11-1 and TRBJ2-6; possibly TRBD2 for D (5 bases). The germline CDR1 and CDR2 sequences are SGHAT and FQDESV (reference sequence). Trimming took off 3 bases at V and 3 bases at J, with 9 bases between the two ends. CDR3 length equals 15 residues. The CDR3 loop reads CASSFFGGGANVLTF. DNA of the CDR3: TGTGCCAGCAGCTTCTTCGGAGGTGGGGCCAACGTCCTGACTTTC.

This clonotype has a handful of counts. This chain connects TRBV4-2 to TRBJ2-1, with D perhaps matching TRBD1 (5 bases). Germline CDR1 and CDR2: LGHNA and YNFKEQ. V dropped 3 bases and J dropped 5 bases, with 11 bases sitting between them. The CDR3 extends over 14 amino acids. CDR3 sequence reads: CASSQGLLDNEQFF. The CDR3 nucleotides are TGTGCCAGCAGCCAGGGGCTGTTAGACAATGAGCAGTTCTTC.

In this sample, this clonotype turned up a few times. The CDR3 DNA reads as TGTGCCAGCAGCCTAGACAGAGACAGCAATCAGCCCCAGCATTTT. Translation: CASSLDRDSNQPQHF. The chain uses TRBV7-9 and TRBJ1-5; tentatively, D is TRBD1 (5 bases). This CDR3 is 15 amino acids long. The germline gives CDR1 SEHNR, CDR2 FQNEAQ (reference sequence). With 5 bases removed from V and 1 base from J, the gap between germline ends came to 12 bases. The full variable domain, completed using reference TRBV7-9 and TRBJ1-5, is DTGVSQNPRHKITKRGQNVTFRCDPISEHNRLYWYRQTLGQGPEFLTYFQNEAQLEKSRLLSDRFSAERPKGSFSTLEIQRTEQGDSAMYLCASSLDRDSNQPQHFGDGTRLSIL.

The gene calls are TRBV19 and TRBJ2-3, with D possibly being TRBD2 (5 bases). V lost 8 bases and J lost 12, with 18 bases in between. The CDR3 has 12 amino acids. Germline V gene data show CDR1 as LNHDA and CDR2 as SQIVND (reference sequence). CDR3 DNA: TGTGCCAGTGCCGTCGGAGGACGGGGACAGTATTTT. Its translation is CASAVGGRGQYF.

Worth noting for this clonotype: Just one base apart from a much larger clone, this may be a read error. The chain employs TRBV20-1 and TRBJ2-1, with TRBD2 matching over 8 bases. The CDR3 covers 13 residues. J gave up 8 bases and V 2 bases, and 5 bases lay outside the gene matches. The germline CDR1 and CDR2 sequences are DFQATT and SNEGSKA (reference sequence). The CDR3 region is CSARSRTSHEQFF. DNA of the CDR3: TGCAGTGCTAGATCTCGGACTAGCCATGAGCAGTTCTTC.

The chain employs TRBV11-2 and TRBJ2-3; 15 nucleotides agree with TRBD2. There are 16 residues in the CDR3. The V gene end was trimmed by 0 bases and the J gene end by 6 bases; junction bases not matched to a gene: 1. Germline V gene data show CDR1 as SGHAT and CDR2 as FQNNGV. Here the CDR3 DNA reads TGTGCCAGCAGCTTAGAGGGGACTAGCGGGAGGGATACGCAGTATTTT. This codes for CASSLEGTSGRDTQYF.

Only one count was recorded for this clonotype. A much bigger clone sits one base away, suggesting this may be a read error. CDR3 DNA: TGTGCCAGCACCATAGGCTCAACTAATGAAAAACTGTTTTTT. Translated, it gives CASTIGSTNEKLFF. V usage is TRBV28 and J usage is TRBJ1-4, with no clear D. V was cut by 7 bases and J by 0 bases, with 9 bases left in between. The CDR3 runs to 14 residues. Per germline, CDR1 MDHEN and CDR2 SYDVKM.

This clonotype has ten or more counts. This sequence joins TRBV3-1 and TRBJ1-6; 8 bases are a match to TRBD1. Germline values: CDR1 LGHDT, CDR2 YNNKEL (reference sequence). V lost 5 bases to trimming and J lost 14 bases; unmatched junction nucleotides: 11. There are 14 residues in the CDR3. In DNA form, the CDR3 reads TGTGCCAGCAGCTTAAGACAGGGGCAAGGGGCCCTCCACTTT. Translated, it gives CASSLRQGQGALHF.

V gene TRBV11-2 combines with J gene TRBJ2-5, with TRBD2 identical over 8 bases. The V segment lost 2 bases and the J segment 5 bases; nucleotides outside the gene matches: 7. There are 15 residues in the CDR3. Looked up from germline, CDR1 is SGHAT and CDR2 is FQNNGV. The CDR3 DNA is TGTGCCAGCAGCTTAACTAGCGGAGGCCACGAGACCCAGTACTTC. Translated: CASSLTSGGHETQYF.

The rearrangement links TRBV4-1 to TRBJ2-1; D gene ambiguous. CDR1 is MGHRA and CDR2 is YSYEKL in the germline V gene. Trimming removed 0 bases from V and 1 base from J, with 4 bases in between. The CDR3 sequence is 14 residues long. The CDR3 DNA sequence: TGCGCCAGCAGCCAAGAACCTTCCTACAATGAGCAGTTCTTC. This gives the protein CASSQEPSYNEQFF.

There are many counts of this clonotype. CDR3 amino acids: CASSLAVNEQFF. The CDR3 nucleotides are TGTGCCAGCAGCTTAGCGGTCAATGAGCAGTTCTTC. The rearrangement links TRBV7-9 to TRBJ2-1; D uncertain. The CDR3 extends over 12 amino acids. V was pared by 0 bases and J by 6 bases, with 3 bases between. Germline loops: CDR1 SEHNR, CDR2 FQNEAQ (reference sequence).

There are many counts of this clonotype. The V gene is TRBV12-3 or TRBV12-4, the J gene TRBJ1-6; 7 bases are a match to TRBD1. V shed 5 bases and J 7 bases; nucleotides not matched to a gene: 8. This CDR3 comprises 15 residues. The CDR3 DNA reads TGTGCCAGCAGTCCACGGACAGGCCGGAATTCACCCCTCCACTTT. It is translated as CASSPRTGRNSPLHF.

This clonotype came up many times. The chain employs TRBV6-5 and TRBJ2-1; D possibly corresponds to TRBD2 (5 bases). Germline CDR1 reads MNHEY; CDR2 reads SVGAGI. V was shortened by 0 bases and J by 8 bases, with 14 bases between the two germline ends. CDR3 length: 15 amino acids. The CDR3: CASSYSVASLDEQFF. The CDR3 DNA reads TGTGCCAGCAGTTACTCGGTCGCTAGCTTGGATGAGCAGTTCTTC.

This clonotype appeared many times. In DNA, the CDR3 is TGTGCCACTTGGACGGTCGTCTATGGCTACACCTTC. Amino acids: CATWTVVYGYTF. The chain recombines TRBV19 with TRBJ1-2; D gene unclear. This CDR3 region has 12 residues. Germline-derived CDR1 and CDR2 are LNHDA and SQIVND (reference sequence). Trimming took 10 bases from V and 4 from J, leaving 13 bases between them.